The clone carrying this T cell receptor beta chain rates as medium-sized. Its antigen is not identified. This record belongs to a study of immune heterogeneity within non-small cell lung tumors. TCR beta CDR3 was amplified by multiplex PCR using 32 V and 13 J primers. TCRdb re-derived calls from the multiplex PCR reads in MiXCR, one entry per CDR3 protein. The sample comprises under 13,000 distinct CDR3 sequences, about 20% of which are singletons, and around 3.6% rests with the top ten. Broader study findings: Each patient largely had their own distinct set of high-frequency T-cell receptor beta clonotypes. Tumor sites within a patient were found to share identical dominant CDR3 beta clonotypes, and site-unique high-frequency clones were also present. Local T-cell clonality tracked moderately but significantly with local tumor mutational burden, giving an R of approximately 0.3.

V lost 9 bases, J lost 3 bases, and 5 bases stayed unmatched. The CDR3 loop spans 13 amino acids. The germline V gene encodes CDR1 LNHDA and CDR2 SQIVND (reference sequence). Bulk tumor genomic DNA, approximately 570 ng per sample, was the template. Collection of several biopsies per primary tumor, spaced far apart, took place during surgery. Each patient presented with untreated, newly diagnosed non-small cell lung cancer and received curative surgery. Donors comprised newly diagnosed non-small cell lung cancer patients undergoing surgery with curative intent. J is TRBJ1-1 and V is TRBV19, with TRBD1 identical over 9 bases. Material: lung tumor tissue. The sequence derives from a man aged 55 to 70 with non-small cell lung cancer. The CDR3 protein is CASTGGAYTEAFF. The CDR3 DNA follows: TGTGCCAGCACAGGGGGCGCGTACACTGAAGCTTTCTTT.